This TCR beta chain originates from a study of cytomegalovirus exposure and HLA in healthy donors. About this clone itself: Its matching antigen is unknown.

Donors were nominally healthy when sampled, though unrecorded immune exposures were likely. Study-level results: Several of the most significant clusters appeared linked to common viral pathogens, based on a later analysis.

Amplification used 60 Vbeta primers and 13 Jbeta primers. Libraries were prepared by immunoSEQ multiplex PCR; TCRdb keeps only in-frame clonotypes and omits some of them. The repertoire holds more than 90,000 clones, with roughly 79% as singletons. Germline V CDR1 and CDR2: MDHEN, SYDVKM. The CDR3 covers 14 residues. Trimming cost V 3 bases and J 5 bases, with 13 bases left between them. This clonotype was obtained from a man in his forties or fifties in good health and CMV-seronegative. This chain links TRBV28 with TRBJ2-5, with D maybe TRBD1 (5 bases). Specimen: PBMCs. CDR3 in DNA: TGTGCCAGCAGTTTGGGTCCAGGGCGGGAGACCCAGTACTTC. Translation: CASSLGPGRETQYF.